One T cell receptor (beta chain) is described in this entry. This may stem from a read error, because a much larger clone lies one nucleotide away. The data were obtained in a study of Graves' ophthalmopathy and Graves' hyperthyroidism. CDR1 is SGHRS, CDR2 YFSETQ, per germline. This CDR3 contains 15 residues. The stable label applied to hyperthyroidism with no ophthalmopathy within 18 months of follow-up. Exclusion criteria comprised other autoimmune diseases, uncontrolled infections, pregnancy or lactation in patients. Someone took the PBMCs out of roughly 10 ml of fresh peripheral blood. Amplified TCR beta CDR3 regions were obtained using RNA transcripts as template. RT-PCR with HTBI primers came first, then second-round multiplex PCR. Using its own MiXCR run on the multiplex PCR reads, TCRdb lists one record per CDR3 protein. The sample has under 800,000 distinct CDR3 sequences, about 24% seen once.

The TCR comes from a woman between 18 and 29 years old with stable Graves' hyperthyroidism. Some clones in this sample may be carry-over from other donors' samples. The V call is TRBV5-1, the J call TRBJ2-2; D tentatively reads TRBD1 or TRBD2 (6 bases each). Sequencing used peripheral blood. CDR3 sequence: CASSLEGGRSGGLFF. The CDR3 region has the DNA TGCGCCAGCAGCTTGGAGGGGGGCCGGTCCGGGGGGCTGTTTTTT.